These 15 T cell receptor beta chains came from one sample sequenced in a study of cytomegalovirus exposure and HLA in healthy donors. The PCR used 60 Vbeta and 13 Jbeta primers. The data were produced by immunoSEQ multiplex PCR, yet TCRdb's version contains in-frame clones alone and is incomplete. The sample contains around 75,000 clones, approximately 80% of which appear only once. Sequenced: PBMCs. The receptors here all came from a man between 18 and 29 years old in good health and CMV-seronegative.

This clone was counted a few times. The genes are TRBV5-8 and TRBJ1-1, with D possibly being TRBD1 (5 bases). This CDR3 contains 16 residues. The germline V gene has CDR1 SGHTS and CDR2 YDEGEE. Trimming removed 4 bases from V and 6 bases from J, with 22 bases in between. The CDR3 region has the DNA TGTGCCAGCAGCCCCCTCCGACGGGGGTCCGGGGCTGAAGCTTTCTTT. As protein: CASSPLRRGSGAEAFF.

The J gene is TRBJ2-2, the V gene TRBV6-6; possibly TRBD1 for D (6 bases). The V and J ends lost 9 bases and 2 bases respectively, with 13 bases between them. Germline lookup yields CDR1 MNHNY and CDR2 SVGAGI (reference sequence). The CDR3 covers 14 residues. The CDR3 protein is CASGLQGNTGELFF. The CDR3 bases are TGTGCCAGTGGCTTACAGGGCAACACCGGGGAGCTGTTTTTT.

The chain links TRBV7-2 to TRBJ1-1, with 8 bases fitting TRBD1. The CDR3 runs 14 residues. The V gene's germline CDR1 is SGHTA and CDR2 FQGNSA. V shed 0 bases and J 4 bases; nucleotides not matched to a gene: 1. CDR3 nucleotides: TGTGCCAGCAGCTTAGCGGGACAGGCCACTGAAGCTTTCTTT. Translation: CASSLAGQATEAFF.

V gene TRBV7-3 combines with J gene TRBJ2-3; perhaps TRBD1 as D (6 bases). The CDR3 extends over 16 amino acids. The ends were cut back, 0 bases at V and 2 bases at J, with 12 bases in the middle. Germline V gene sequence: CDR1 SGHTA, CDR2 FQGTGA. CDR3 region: CASSLTYQGNTDTQYF. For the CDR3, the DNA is TGTGCCAGCAGCTTAACGTATCAGGGGAACACAGATACGCAGTATTTT.

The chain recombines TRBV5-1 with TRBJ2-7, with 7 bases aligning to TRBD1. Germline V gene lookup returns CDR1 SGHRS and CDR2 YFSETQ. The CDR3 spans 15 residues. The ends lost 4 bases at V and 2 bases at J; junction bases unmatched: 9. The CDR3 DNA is TGCGCCAGCAGCCGAACCGGGCAGGGGGCCTACGAGCAGTACTTC. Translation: CASSRTGQGAYEQYF.

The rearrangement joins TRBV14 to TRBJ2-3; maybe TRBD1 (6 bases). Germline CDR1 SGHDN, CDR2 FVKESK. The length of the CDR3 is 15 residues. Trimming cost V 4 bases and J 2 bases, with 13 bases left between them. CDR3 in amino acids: CASSRLGQTTDTQYF. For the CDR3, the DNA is TGTGCCAGCAGCCGATTGGGACAAACCACAGATACGCAGTATTTT.

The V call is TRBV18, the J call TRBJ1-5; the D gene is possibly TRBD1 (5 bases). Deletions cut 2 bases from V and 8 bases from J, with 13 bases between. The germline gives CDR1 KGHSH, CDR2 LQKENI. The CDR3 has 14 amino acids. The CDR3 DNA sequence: TGTGCCAGCTCACCATTGGGGGGAAATGAGCCCCAGCATTTT. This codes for CASSPLGGNEPQHF.

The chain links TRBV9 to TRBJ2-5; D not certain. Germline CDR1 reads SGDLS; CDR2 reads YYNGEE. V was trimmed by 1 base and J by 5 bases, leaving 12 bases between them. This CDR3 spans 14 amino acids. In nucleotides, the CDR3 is TGTGCCAGCAGCGTATCCGTGGTGCGGGAGACCCAGTACTTC. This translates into CASSVSVVRETQYF.

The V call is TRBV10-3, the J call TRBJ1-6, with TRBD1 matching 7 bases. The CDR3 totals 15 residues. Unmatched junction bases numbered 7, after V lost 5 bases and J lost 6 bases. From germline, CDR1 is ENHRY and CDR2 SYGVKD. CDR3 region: CAISKEGASNSPLHF. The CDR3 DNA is TGTGCCATCAGTAAGGAGGGGGCATCTAATTCACCCCTCCACTTT.

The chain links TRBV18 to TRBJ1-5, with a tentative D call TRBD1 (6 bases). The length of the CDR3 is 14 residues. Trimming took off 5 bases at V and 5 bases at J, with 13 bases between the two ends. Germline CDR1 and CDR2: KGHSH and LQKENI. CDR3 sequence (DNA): TGTGCCAGCTCAGAACAGGGTCGGGATCAGCCCCAGCATTTT. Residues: CASSEQGRDQPQHF.

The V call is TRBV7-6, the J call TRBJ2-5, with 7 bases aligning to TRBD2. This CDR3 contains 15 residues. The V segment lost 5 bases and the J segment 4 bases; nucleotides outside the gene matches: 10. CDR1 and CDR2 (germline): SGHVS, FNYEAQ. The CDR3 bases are TGTGCCAGCAGCGCCCAGGGACTAACTGGAGAGACCCAGTACTTC. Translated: CASSAQGLTGETQYF.

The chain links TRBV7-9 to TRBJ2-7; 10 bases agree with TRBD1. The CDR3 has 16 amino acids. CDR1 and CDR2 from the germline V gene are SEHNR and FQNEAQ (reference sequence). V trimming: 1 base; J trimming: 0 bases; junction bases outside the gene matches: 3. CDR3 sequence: CASSLGTGGSSYEQYF. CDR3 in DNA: TGTGCCAGCAGCTTAGGGACAGGGGGATCCTCCTACGAGCAGTACTTC.

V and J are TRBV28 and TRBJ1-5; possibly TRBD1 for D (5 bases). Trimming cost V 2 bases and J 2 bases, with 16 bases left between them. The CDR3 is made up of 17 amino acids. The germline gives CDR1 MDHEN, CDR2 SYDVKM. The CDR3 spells CASSLLLQAGGNQPQHF. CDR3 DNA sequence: TGTGCCAGCAGTTTACTGCTACAGGCGGGGGGCAATCAGCCCCAGCATTTT.

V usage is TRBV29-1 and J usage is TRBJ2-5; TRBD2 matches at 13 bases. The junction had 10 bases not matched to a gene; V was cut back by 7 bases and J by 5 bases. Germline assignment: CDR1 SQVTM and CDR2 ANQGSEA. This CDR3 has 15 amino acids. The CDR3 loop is CSGRTSGGRKETQYF. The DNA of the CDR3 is TGCAGCGGTCGGACTAGCGGGGGCCGGAAGGAGACCCAGTACTTC.

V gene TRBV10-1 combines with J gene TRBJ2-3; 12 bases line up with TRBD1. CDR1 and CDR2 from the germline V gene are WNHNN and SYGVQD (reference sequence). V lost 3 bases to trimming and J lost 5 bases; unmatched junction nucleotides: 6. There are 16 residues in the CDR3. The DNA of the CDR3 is TGCGCCAGCAGTGAACGGGGACAGGGGGCAGGAGATACGCAGTATTTT. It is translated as CASSERGQGAGDTQYF.